This T cell receptor beta chain appears in the sequencing data of a study of technical replicates of blood from several donors. The table came from immunoSEQ multiplex PCR; TCRdb's copy has only in-frame clones and leaves some out. The table records approximately 89,000 clones, about 94% of them present only once. This CDR3 region has 15 residues. Per the germline V gene, CDR1 is MGHRA and CDR2 is YSYEKL. V trimming: 5 bases; J trimming: 3 bases; junction bases outside the gene matches: 8. The sequenced sample was T cells isolated from PBMCs. The TCR originated in a human donor in good health. The chain links TRBV4-1 to TRBJ2-7; 9 nucleotides agree with TRBD1. This CDR3 is CASSEHTGQGYEQYF. The CDR3 region has the DNA TGCGCCAGCAGCGAACATACGGGACAGGGCTACGAGCAGTACTTC.